This is a list of T cell receptor beta chains from one sample in a study of shared clonotypes between healthy human individuals. Some clones are missing from TCRdb's copy, which holds only in-frame ones; the method was immunoSEQ multiplex PCR. The profile covers some 550,000 clones, with roughly 97% appearing a single time and 0.045% to 0.07% taken by the ten largest. Sequenced material: naive CD4+ T cells sorted from blood. The receptors originated from a woman between 25 and 40 years old in good health. Both conserved end residues are part of each CDR3. D genes are given only for firm matches. Expanded clones get a size class; other rows say once, few or many, or leave the size out.

>TRBV11-3|TRBJ2-5|NA|TRBD2
TGTGCCAGCAGCTTAGACGGCGGGAGGGCCTCGCAGGAGCAGTACTTC
CASSLDGGRASQEQYF
>TRBV11-1|TRBJ2-5|NA|NA
TGTGCCAGCAGCTGGGGGTCATTGTACCAAGAGACCCAGTACTTC
CASSWGSLYQETQYF
>TRBV5-8|TRBJ1-4|NA|TRBD1
TGTGCCAGCAGAGACAGGGGTCCTAATGAAAAACTGTTTTTT
CASRDRGPNEKLFF
>TRBV11-2|TRBJ1-1|NA|NA
TGTGCCAGCAGCTTAAATGATTTGGGGAAGGCGGCTTTCTTT
CASSLNDLGKAAFF
>TRBV6-6|TRBJ2-1|NA|NA
TGTGCCAGCAGTTACGGGCAGCTCGATGAGCAGTTCTTC
CASSYGQLDEQFF
>TRBV6-1|TRBJ1-4|NA|TRBD1
TGTGCCAGCAGTGAAGGGACAGGGGTCCATGAAAAACTGTTTTTT
CASSEGTGVHEKLFF
>TRBV23-1|TRBJ2-3|NA|TRBD1
TGCGCCAGCAGTCTCATCCTGGACAGGGGCACAGATACGCAGTATTTT
CASSLILDRGTDTQYF
>TRBV5-1|TRBJ2-7|NA|NA
TGCGCCAGCAGCCCGGTTGGGGGATCTCACGAGCAGTACTTC
CASSPVGGSHEQYF
>TRBV2|TRBJ2-7|NA|NA
TGTGCCAGCAAGGAAAACAGGAATAATCCCTGGGTTGACTACGAGCAGTACTTC
CASKENRNNPWVDYEQYF
>TRBV30|TRBJ2-1|NA|NA
TGTGCCTGGAGTGTAGTGGAGGATGAGCAGTTCTTC
CAWSVVEDEQFF
>TRBV11-3|TRBJ1-1|NA|NA
TGTGCCAGCAGCGAACGAAACAAGAACACTGAAGCTTTCTTT
CASSERNKNTEAFF
>TRBV5-8|TRBJ2-3|NA|TRBD1
TGTGCCAGCAGCTTCCGACAGGGGATACAGGATACGCAGTATTTT
CASSFRQGIQDTQYF
>TRBV27|TRBJ1-4|NA|NA
TGTGCCAGCGGCCCACAGGGCGGACGAGAAAAACTGTTTTTT
CASGPQGGREKLFF
>TRBV5-4|TRBJ2-7|NA|NA
TGTGCCAGCAGCTACGACAGCTACGAGCAGTACTTC
CASSYDSYEQYF
>TRBV6-6|TRBJ2-1|NA|NA
TGTGCCAGCAGTTACGGGGCTAGCAACTCCTACAATGAGCAGTTCTTC
CASSYGASNSYNEQFF
>TRBV19|TRBJ2-7|NA|NA
TGTGCCAGTAGTGAGGGCCGGGGACCCACGGACGAGCAGTACTTC
CASSEGRGPTDEQYF
>TRBV19|TRBJ2-2|NA|TRBD2
TGTGCCAGTACCATGGGGCTAGCGGGAGAGGACACCGGGGAGCTGTTTTTT
CASTMGLAGEDTGELFF
>TRBV15|TRBJ1-5|NA|NA
TGTGCCACCAGCCAGCCTGTCGGGGACAATCAGCCCCAGCATTTT
CATSQPVGDNQPQHF
>TRBV29-1|TRBJ2-3|NA|TRBD2
TGCAGCGTGTACGGTAGCGGGGATGCGGATACGCAGTATTTT
CSVYGSGDADTQYF
>TRBV5-4|TRBJ2-3|NA|TRBD1
TGTGCCAGCAGCGCGTCGGACAGGGGTTTTCGCACAGATACGCAGTATTTT
CASSASDRGFRTDTQYF
>TRBV7-2|TRBJ1-2|NA|TRBD1
TGTGCCAGCAGCACAACAGGGGTTGGTAACTATGGCTACACCTTC
CASSTTGVGNYGYTF
>TRBV25-1|TRBJ2-7|once|NA
TGTGCCAGCGCCCGGGACACGGTCTCCTACGAGCAGTACTTC
CASARDTVSYEQYF
>TRBV4-1|TRBJ2-7|NA|NA
TGCGCCAGCAGCCAAGATTCGGGGTCCCGCTCCTACGAGCAGTACTTC
CASSQDSGSRSYEQYF
>TRBV19|TRBJ2-7|NA|TRBD1
TGTGCCAGTAGTAACCGGGACAGGGGCTACGAGCAGTACTTC
CASSNRDRGYEQYF
>TRBV28|TRBJ1-2|NA|TRBD1
TGTGCCAGCAGTACGGGACAGGCCAACTATGGCTACACCTTC
CASSTGQANYGYTF
>TRBV15|TRBJ2-7|NA|TRBD1
TGTGCCACCAGCAGCGGGACAGCCTCTGGGGGGCAGTACTTC
CATSSGTASGGQYF
>TRBV4-1|TRBJ1-5|NA|NA
TGCGCCAGCAGCCAAGGGTTACGGGGGCCGAGCAATCAGCCCCAGCATTTT
CASSQGLRGPSNQPQHF
>TRBV7-6|TRBJ1-4|NA|NA
TGTGCCAGCAGCTTAGGGCCAACCGCCGAAAAACTGTTTTTT
CASSLGPTAEKLFF
>TRBV6-6|TRBJ2-3|NA|NA
TGTGCCAGCAGTTATGGGAGAGATACGCAGTATTTT
CASSYGRDTQYF
>TRBV10-3|TRBJ1-3|NA|NA
TGTGCCATCGGGGAAAGCTCTGGAAACACCATATATTTT
CAIGESSGNTIYF
>TRBV11-2|TRBJ2-1|NA|TRBD2
TGTGCCAGCAGCACCGGACTAGCGGGAGGCCATGAGCAGTTCTTC
CASSTGLAGGHEQFF
>TRBV7-8|TRBJ2-3|NA|NA
TGTGCCAGCAGCTTCGGGAGAACAGATACGCAGTATTTT
CASSFGRTDTQYF